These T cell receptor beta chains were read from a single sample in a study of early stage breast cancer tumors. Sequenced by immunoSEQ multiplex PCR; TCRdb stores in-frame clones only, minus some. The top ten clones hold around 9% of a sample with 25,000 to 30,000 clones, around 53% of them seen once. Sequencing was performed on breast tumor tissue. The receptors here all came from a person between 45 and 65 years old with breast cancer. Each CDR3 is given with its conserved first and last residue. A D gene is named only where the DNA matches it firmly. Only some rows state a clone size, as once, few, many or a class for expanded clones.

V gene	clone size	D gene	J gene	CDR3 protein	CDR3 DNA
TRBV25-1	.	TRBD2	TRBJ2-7	CASSESGTPGGYEQYF	TGTGCCAGCAGTGAATCCGGGACTCCGGGGGGTTACGAGCAGTACTTC
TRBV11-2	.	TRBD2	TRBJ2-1	CASRGLAGISYNEQFF	TGTGCCAGCAGAGGACTAGCGGGTATCTCCTACAATGAGCAGTTCTTC
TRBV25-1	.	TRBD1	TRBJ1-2	CASSEPGTGNNYGYTF	TGTGCCAGCAGTGAGCCCGGGACAGGGAATAACTATGGCTACACCTTC
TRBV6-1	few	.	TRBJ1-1	CASMAPKGTEAFF	TGTGCCAGCATGGCCCCAAAGGGCACTGAAGCTTTCTTT
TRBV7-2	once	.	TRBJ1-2	CASSLGGRAGYTF	TGTGCCAGCAGCTTAGGAGGTAGGGCTGGCTACACCTTC
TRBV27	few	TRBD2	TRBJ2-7	CASSLSGMGGGFEQYF	TGTGCCAGCAGTTTATCGGGTATGGGGGGAGGGTTCGAGCAGTACTTC
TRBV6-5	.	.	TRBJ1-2	CASSRGGDYGYTF	TGTGCCAGCAGTCGGGGGGGAGACTATGGCTACACCTTC
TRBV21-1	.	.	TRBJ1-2	CASSVRRDRGCGLYGYTF	TGTGCCAGCAGCGTTCGCCGGGACAGGGGATGCGGTCTCTATGGCTACACCTTC
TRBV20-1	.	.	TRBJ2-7	CSAGTPYEQYF	TGCAGTGCCGGAACCCCCTACGAGCAGTACTTC
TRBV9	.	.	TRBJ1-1	CASSIKRDTEAFF	TGTGCCAGCAGCATAAAAAGGGACACTGAAGCTTTCTTT
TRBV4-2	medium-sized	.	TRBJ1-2	CASSQDMEGTYGYTF	TGTGCCAGCAGCCAAGATATGGAGGGCACCTATGGCTACACCTTC
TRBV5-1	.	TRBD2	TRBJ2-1	CASSPGVVAGVPVFREQFF	TGCGCCAGCAGCCCTGGGGTCGTAGCGGGAGTTCCGGTTTTTCGTGAGCAGTTCTTC
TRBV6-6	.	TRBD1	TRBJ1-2	CASSPGQGIGYTF	TGTGCCAGCAGTCCGGGACAGGGTATAGGCTACACCTTC
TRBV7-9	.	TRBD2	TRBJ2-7	CASTPGGYGRASGGEQYF	TGTGCCAGCACCCCGGGCGGTTACGGGAGGGCCTCAGGTGGCGAGCAGTACTTC